This is a list of T cell receptor beta chains from one sample in a study of CD8+ T cells in alopecia areata. Assay: immunoSEQ multiplex PCR; the TCRdb copy retains only in-frame clones and omits some. This sample yields some 150,000 clones, of which approximately 56% are seen a single time; less than 40% belongs to the top ten. Material for sequencing was CD8+ T cells sorted from blood. Source of these receptors: a human donor in good health. Both conserved end residues are part of each CDR3. D genes are given only for firm matches. A row's size may be missing; if present it is once, few, many or a size class.

v_gene: TRBV7-9; abundance: NA; j_gene: TRBJ2-7; d_gene: NA; CDR3aa: CASSISYEQYF; CDR3nt: TGTGCCAGCAGCATTAGCTACGAGCAGTACTTC
v_gene: TRBV6-1; abundance: NA; j_gene: TRBJ2-5; d_gene: TRBD2; CDR3aa: CASSDGETGTSIRETQYF; CDR3nt: TGTGCCAGCAGTGATGGGGAGACCGGGACTAGTATTCGAGAGACCCAGTACTTC
v_gene: TRBV29-1; abundance: NA; j_gene: TRBJ2-3; d_gene: TRBD1; CDR3aa: CSVGVRGQGTDTQYF; CDR3nt: TGCAGCGTTGGGGTTCGGGGACAGGGGACAGATACGCAGTATTTT
v_gene: TRBV19; abundance: many; j_gene: TRBJ1-2; d_gene: NA; CDR3aa: CASSISEDSGLYGYTF; CDR3nt: TGTGCCAGTAGTATTTCAGAGGACAGCGGACTCTATGGCTACACCTTC
v_gene: TRBV4-1; abundance: NA; j_gene: TRBJ2-7; d_gene: NA; CDR3aa: CASSQGGSGAYEQYF; CDR3nt: TGCGCCAGCAGCCAAGGAGGATCAGGAGCCTACGAGCAGTACTTC
v_gene: TRBV30; abundance: once; j_gene: TRBJ1-1; d_gene: TRBD1; CDR3aa: CAWSAGTGENTEAFF; CDR3nt: TGTGCCTGGAGCGCCGGGACAGGGGAGAACACTGAAGCTTTCTTT
v_gene: TRBV5-1; abundance: NA; j_gene: TRBJ2-7; d_gene: TRBD1; CDR3aa: CASSRPRQGKFLGEQYF; CDR3nt: TGCGCCAGCAGCCGTCCTCGACAGGGGAAGTTTTTGGGCGAGCAGTACTTC
v_gene: TRBV29-1; abundance: NA; j_gene: TRBJ1-1; d_gene: NA; CDR3aa: CSVEGDGAEAFF; CDR3nt: TGCAGCGTTGAAGGTGACGGCGCTGAAGCTTTCTTT
v_gene: TRBV6-4; abundance: many; j_gene: TRBJ2-3; d_gene: TRBD1; CDR3aa: CASKEGDRETDTQYF; CDR3nt: TGTGCCAGCAAAGAGGGCGACAGGGAAACAGATACGCAGTATTTT
v_gene: TRBV25-1; abundance: NA; j_gene: TRBJ2-2; d_gene: NA; CDR3aa: CASTRGPLGTGELFF; CDR3nt: TGTGCCAGCACCCGGGGGCCCCTCGGCACCGGGGAGCTGTTTTTT
v_gene: TRBV15; abundance: NA; j_gene: TRBJ1-1; d_gene: NA; CDR3aa: CATSRDLGQNTEAFF; CDR3nt: TGTGCCACCAGCAGAGATCTTGGGCAGAACACCGAAGCTTTCTTT
v_gene: TRBV29-1; abundance: few; j_gene: TRBJ2-7; d_gene: NA; CDR3aa: CSVTGKKNYEQYF; CDR3nt: TGCAGCGTAACAGGGAAGAAGAACTACGAGCAGTACTTC
v_gene: TRBV27; abundance: NA; j_gene: TRBJ1-5; d_gene: TRBD1; CDR3aa: CASSYGQGADQPQHF; CDR3nt: TGTGCCAGCAGTTACGGACAGGGGGCGGATCAGCCCCAGCATTTT
v_gene: TRBV9; abundance: NA; j_gene: TRBJ2-1; d_gene: NA; CDR3aa: CASSADTENEQFF; CDR3nt: TGTGCCAGCAGCGCAGACACGGAGAATGAGCAGTTCTTC
v_gene: TRBV2; abundance: few; j_gene: TRBJ1-2; d_gene: NA; CDR3aa: CASSETYGANYGYTF; CDR3nt: TGTGCCAGCAGTGAGACCTACGGGGCTAACTATGGCTACACCTTC
v_gene: TRBV29-1; abundance: few; j_gene: TRBJ1-2; d_gene: TRBD1; CDR3aa: CSVPGQGGGYTF; CDR3nt: TGCAGCGTTCCGGGACAGGGGGGTGGCTACACCTTC
v_gene: TRBV7-9; abundance: few; j_gene: TRBJ2-7; d_gene: NA; CDR3aa: CASSYRQDSSYEQYF; CDR3nt: TGTGCCAGCAGCTACCGACAGGACAGCTCCTACGAGCAGTACTTC
v_gene: TRBV29-1; abundance: NA; j_gene: TRBJ2-7; d_gene: TRBD1; CDR3aa: CSVPGQGYEQYF; CDR3nt: TGCAGCGTCCCGGGACAGGGCTACGAGCAGTACTTC
v_gene: TRBV9; abundance: few; j_gene: TRBJ2-5; d_gene: NA; CDR3aa: CASSVADQQETQYF; CDR3nt: TGTGCCAGCAGCGTAGCAGACCAGCAAGAGACCCAGTACTTC
v_gene: TRBV2; abundance: NA; j_gene: TRBJ2-2; d_gene: NA; CDR3aa: CASRGPGELFF; CDR3nt: TGTGCCAGCAGGGGGCCCGGGGAGCTGTTTTTT
v_gene: TRBV27; abundance: few; j_gene: TRBJ1-2; d_gene: TRBD1; CDR3aa: CASRLGQGAANGYTF; CDR3nt: TGTGCCAGCAGACTCGGACAGGGGGCGGCAAATGGCTACACCTTC
v_gene: TRBV11-3; abundance: few; j_gene: TRBJ2-7; d_gene: NA; CDR3aa: CASSRTGNRAGQYF; CDR3nt: TGTGCCAGCAGTCGTACCGGGAACCGGGCGGGGCAGTACTTC
v_gene: TRBV27; abundance: NA; j_gene: TRBJ2-7; d_gene: NA; CDR3aa: CASSKTGEVQYF; CDR3nt: TGTGCCAGCAGTAAAACAGGGGAGGTGCAGTACTTC
v_gene: TRBV2; abundance: once; j_gene: TRBJ2-3; d_gene: NA; CDR3aa: CASTGRGQEDTQYF; CDR3nt: TGTGCCAGCACCGGTCGGGGGCAGGAAGATACGCAGTATTTT
v_gene: TRBV10-2; abundance: NA; j_gene: TRBJ2-2; d_gene: TRBD2; CDR3aa: CASRESLAGYPRELFF; CDR3nt: TGCGCCAGCAGAGAATCACTAGCGGGATACCCCCGGGAGCTGTTTTTT
v_gene: TRBV5-1; abundance: NA; j_gene: TRBJ2-1; d_gene: NA; CDR3aa: CASSLAINNEQFF; CDR3nt: TGCGCCAGCAGCTTGGCCATCAACAATGAGCAGTTCTTC
v_gene: TRBV30; abundance: few; j_gene: TRBJ2-7; d_gene: TRBD2; CDR3aa: CAWTKGLAGDPYEQYF; CDR3nt: TGTGCCTGGACAAAAGGACTAGCGGGAGATCCCTACGAGCAGTACTTC
v_gene: TRBV6-4; abundance: few; j_gene: TRBJ2-2; d_gene: NA; CDR3aa: CASSEEVSGELFF; CDR3nt: TGTGCCAGCAGTGAAGAAGTATCCGGGGAGCTGTTTTTT
v_gene: TRBV29-1; abundance: NA; j_gene: TRBJ2-1; d_gene: NA; CDR3aa: CSQRAAGSYEQFF; CDR3nt: TGCAGCCAAAGGGCCGCGGGGAGCTACGAGCAGTTCTTC
v_gene: TRBV7-8; abundance: NA; j_gene: TRBJ1-1; d_gene: NA; CDR3aa: CASSHGDTEAFF; CDR3nt: TGTGCCAGCTCGCACGGCGACACTGAAGCTTTCTTT
v_gene: TRBV5-1; abundance: few; j_gene: TRBJ1-2; d_gene: TRBD1; CDR3aa: CASSPRGGDRDVGYTF; CDR3nt: TGCGCCAGCAGCCCCCGTGGAGGGGACAGGGACGTTGGCTACACCTTC
v_gene: TRBV19; abundance: once; j_gene: TRBJ1-2; d_gene: NA; CDR3aa: CASSMPTRTNYGYTF; CDR3nt: TGTGCCAGTAGTATGCCCACAAGGACTAACTATGGCTACACCTTC
v_gene: TRBV2; abundance: NA; j_gene: TRBJ1-2; d_gene: NA; CDR3aa: CASRTGLYGYTF; CDR3nt: TGTGCCAGCAGGACAGGCCTCTATGGCTACACCTTC
v_gene: TRBV10-2; abundance: NA; j_gene: TRBJ2-7; d_gene: NA; CDR3aa: CASSVGLEQYF; CDR3nt: TGCGCCAGCAGTGTGGGGCTCGAGCAGTACTTC
v_gene: TRBV30; abundance: NA; j_gene: TRBJ2-5; d_gene: NA; CDR3aa: CAWSVGTGGQETQYF; CDR3nt: TGTGCCTGGAGTGTTGGGACCGGCGGACAAGAGACCCAGTACTTC
v_gene: TRBV7-9; abundance: few; j_gene: TRBJ1-1; d_gene: NA; CDR3aa: CASSYLEAFF; CDR3nt: TGTGCCAGCAGCTACCTTGAAGCTTTCTTT
v_gene: TRBV9; abundance: few; j_gene: TRBJ1-1; d_gene: TRBD1; CDR3aa: CASGYRQGPDREAFF; CDR3nt: TGTGCCTCGGGATATCGACAGGGGCCGGATCGTGAAGCTTTCTTT
v_gene: TRBV4-1; abundance: few; j_gene: TRBJ2-5; d_gene: NA; CDR3aa: CASSQGGAEETQYF; CDR3nt: TGCGCCAGCAGCCAAGGGGGGGCCGAGGAGACCCAGTACTTC
v_gene: TRBV2; abundance: NA; j_gene: TRBJ1-5; d_gene: TRBD1; CDR3aa: CATTTGVNQPQHF; CDR3nt: TGTGCCACTACGACAGGGGTCAATCAGCCCCAGCATTTT
v_gene: TRBV19; abundance: NA; j_gene: TRBJ2-1; d_gene: NA; CDR3aa: CASYSPQHRNEQFF; CDR3nt: TGTGCCAGTTATTCCCCCCAGCACCGTAATGAGCAGTTCTTC
v_gene: TRBV30; abundance: once; j_gene: TRBJ2-7; d_gene: TRBD2; CDR3aa: CAWSQGGRAYEQYF; CDR3nt: TGTGCCTGGAGTCAGGGCGGGAGGGCCTACGAGCAGTACTTC
v_gene: TRBV6-1; abundance: NA; j_gene: TRBJ1-1; d_gene: NA; CDR3aa: CASSERVGYRPNTEAFF; CDR3nt: TGTGCCAGCAGCGAAAGGGTGGGGTACAGACCGAACACTGAAGCTTTCTTT
v_gene: TRBV5-1; abundance: NA; j_gene: TRBJ1-2; d_gene: NA; CDR3aa: CASSFGAGAGYGYTF; CDR3nt: TGCGCCAGCAGCTTCGGTGCAGGGGCGGGCTATGGCTACACCTTC